This is a list of T cell receptor beta chains from one sample in a study of T cell responses to AZD1222 COVID-19 vaccine. Here immunoSEQ multiplex PCR was the method, and the copy in TCRdb shows in-frame clones only, minus some. In the table there are about 120,000 clones, 80% to 95% of which are singletons. The input for sequencing was peripheral blood, taken on day 0 of AZD1222 vaccination. The receptor set was obtained from an adult in good health. Each CDR3 is given with its conserved first and last residue. D genes are given only for firm matches. Only part of the rows carry a size: once, few, many, or a class if the clone is expanded.

V	D	size	J	CDR3	DNA
TRBV6-2/TRBV6-3	NA	NA	TRBJ1-2	CASSRPGGGYRGYTF	TGTGCCAGCAGTCGACCCGGAGGGGGATATCGTGGCTACACCTTC
TRBV5-6	NA	NA	TRBJ1-1	CASSGVWDTEAFF	TGTGCCAGTTCAGGGGTGTGGGACACTGAAGCTTTCTTT
TRBV5-1	NA	NA	TRBJ2-5	CASSLAGRETQYF	TGCGCCAGCAGCTTGGCAGGGAGGGAGACCCAGTACTTC
TRBV20-1	NA	NA	TRBJ2-7	CSATGSYEQYF	TGCAGTGCCACGGGCTCCTACGAGCAGTACTTC
TRBV5-1	TRBD1	NA	TRBJ2-7	CASGTGGSATSYEQYF	TGCGCCAGCGGGACAGGGGGCTCCGCGACGTCCTACGAGCAGTACTTC
TRBV7-6	TRBD1	NA	TRBJ1-4	CASSSLGRQGTNEKLFF	TGTGCCAGCAGCTCTTTAGGGCGACAGGGGACTAATGAAAAACTGTTTTTT
TRBV9	NA	NA	TRBJ2-1	CASTPSGGNSYNEQFF	TGTGCCAGCACCCCCTCTGGGGGTAACTCCTACAATGAGCAGTTCTTC
TRBV13	NA	NA	TRBJ1-2	CASSLESSRGYTF	TGTGCCAGCAGCTTAGAGTCCTCTCGGGGCTACACCTTC
TRBV7-8	NA	NA	TRBJ1-2	CASSPPGLPRGYTF	TGTGCCAGCAGCCCACCGGGTCTCCCGAGGGGCTACACCTTC
TRBV5-4	NA	NA	TRBJ1-2	CASSLAGLASGYTF	TGTGCCAGCAGCTTGGCAGGCCTAGCGTCAGGCTACACCTTC
TRBV27	NA	NA	TRBJ1-5	CASSSGFWSNQPQHF	TGTGCCAGCAGTTCGGGGTTTTGGAGCAATCAGCCCCAGCATTTT
TRBV14	NA	few	TRBJ2-7	CASSQRESYEQYF	TGTGCCAGCAGCCAACGGGAGTCCTACGAGCAGTACTTC
TRBV6-2/TRBV6-3	NA	NA	TRBJ1-2	CASSATGYGNGYTF	TGTGCCAGCAGCGCGACAGGATACGGGAATGGCTACACCTTC
TRBV12-5	NA	NA	TRBJ2-1	CASGLLENNEQFF	TGTGCTAGTGGTTTGCTAGAAAACAATGAGCAGTTCTTC
TRBV11-2	NA	NA	TRBJ1-6	CASSFFASPLHF	TGTGCCAGCAGCTTTTTTGCATCACCCCTCCACTTT
TRBV6-5	NA	NA	TRBJ2-3	CATSPNRTDTQYF	TGTGCCACCAGCCCGAACAGGACAGATACGCAGTATTTT
TRBV27	NA	NA	TRBJ1-2	CASSLRGAYNYGYTF	TGTGCCAGCAGTTTAAGGGGGGCTTATAACTATGGCTACACCTTC
TRBV5-1	NA	NA	TRBJ1-5	CASSLEGVSNQPQHF	TGCGCCAGCAGCTTGGAAGGGGTTAGCAATCAGCCCCAGCATTTT
TRBV10-3	NA	NA	TRBJ1-2	CAISRDGNYGYTF	TGTGCCATCAGTAGAGACGGGAACTATGGCTACACCTTC
TRBV6-5	TRBD1	NA	TRBJ2-6	CASSRQGPGANVLTF	TGTGCCAGCAGCCGACAGGGACCTGGGGCCAACGTCCTGACTTTC
TRBV28	TRBD2	NA	TRBJ2-7	CASTVGTSGRYEQYF	TGTGCCAGCACTGTAGGGACTAGCGGGCGCTACGAGCAGTACTTC
TRBV5-1	NA	NA	TRBJ1-4	CASSLVGANEKLFF	TGCGCCAGCAGCTTGGTTGGAGCTAATGAAAAACTGTTTTTT
TRBV5-6	NA	NA	TRBJ2-1	CASSDGPNNEQFF	TGTGCCAGCAGCGACGGCCCCAACAATGAGCAGTTCTTC
TRBV4-1	TRBD2	NA	TRBJ2-3	CASSQDPAGGLFATQYF	TGCGCCAGCAGCCAAGATCCGGCGGGGGGGCTGTTTGCTACGCAGTATTTT
TRBV13	NA	NA	TRBJ1-5	CASSLTAGYLRGNQPQHF	TGTGCCAGCAGCTTAACCGCAGGTTACCTGAGGGGCAATCAGCCCCAGCATTTT
TRBV19	NA	NA	TRBJ1-5	CASTVAAHQPQHF	TGTGCCAGTACCGTAGCGGCCCATCAGCCCCAGCATTTT
TRBV12-5	NA	NA	TRBJ1-3	CASGAAPGDTIYF	TGTGCTAGTGGTGCGGCGCCTGGAGACACCATATATTTT
TRBV7-9	TRBD2	NA	TRBJ2-1	CASSPPGTRNNEQFF	TGTGCCAGCAGCCCTCCCGGGACTAGAAACAATGAGCAGTTCTTC
TRBV6-5	NA	NA	TRBJ2-2	CASMGVTNTGELFF	TGTGCCAGCATGGGGGTTACGAACACCGGGGAGCTGTTTTTT
TRBV19	NA	NA	TRBJ1-5	CASSRDEGNQPQHF	TGTGCCAGTAGTAGGGACGAAGGCAATCAGCCCCAGCATTTT
TRBV27	NA	NA	TRBJ1-6	CASSWRGTYNSPLHF	TGTGCCAGCAGTTGGAGGGGCACCTATAATTCACCCCTCCACTTT
TRBV28	NA	NA	TRBJ1-2	CASSSARRGYTF	TGTGCCAGCAGTTCGGCCCGCCGGGGCTACACCTTC
TRBV13	TRBD2	NA	TRBJ2-2	CASSFPLAGEAGELFF	TGTGCCAGCAGCTTCCCACTAGCGGGAGAGGCCGGGGAGCTGTTTTTT
TRBV7-9	NA	NA	TRBJ2-7	CASSPLGAGEQYF	TGTGCCAGCAGCCCCCTGGGGGCGGGCGAGCAGTACTTC
TRBV9	NA	NA	TRBJ1-4	CASSVAAGREKLFF	TGTGCCAGCAGCGTAGCTGCAGGACGAGAAAAACTGTTTTTT
TRBV5-1	NA	NA	TRBJ2-1	CASSGSNEQFF	TGCGCCAGCAGCGGAAGCAATGAGCAGTTCTTC
TRBV7-9	TRBD2	NA	TRBJ2-1	CASSPASGGYNEQFF	TGTGCCAGCAGCCCCGCTAGCGGGGGTTACAATGAGCAGTTCTTC
TRBV25-1	TRBD2	NA	TRBJ2-7	CASSELIAGIYEQYF	TGTGCCAGCAGTGAATTAATAGCGGGGATCTACGAGCAGTACTTC
TRBV12-3/TRBV12-4	TRBD2	NA	TRBJ2-1	CASGLAGYNEQFF	TGTGCCAGCGGGCTAGCGGGGTACAATGAGCAGTTCTTC
TRBV7-9	NA	NA	TRBJ2-1	CASSLSGSLDEQFF	TGTGCCAGCAGCTTATCTGGTTCTTTGGATGAGCAGTTCTTC
TRBV5-6	NA	NA	TRBJ1-2	CASSLVFRGPYGYTF	TGTGCCAGCAGCTTGGTATTTCGGGGGCCCTATGGCTACACCTTC
TRBV28	NA	NA	TRBJ1-2	CASSLLDRRQDYGYTF	TGTGCCAGCAGTTTATTAGACAGGAGGCAGGACTATGGCTACACCTTC
TRBV29-1	TRBD1	NA	TRBJ1-4	CSVQGSIGTERFSLFF	TGCAGCGTTCAGGGATCCATAGGGACAGAGAGATTCTCACTGTTTTTT
TRBV12-3/TRBV12-4	NA	NA	TRBJ2-5	CASSLAQGETQYF	TGTGCCAGCAGTTTAGCGCAGGGAGAGACCCAGTACTTC
TRBV11-3	TRBD1	NA	TRBJ2-7	CASSPTGDPYEQYF	TGTGCCAGCAGCCCTACAGGGGACCCCTACGAGCAGTACTTC
TRBV6-5	NA	NA	TRBJ2-7	CASSYGSDRSYEQYF	TGTGCCAGCAGTTATGGATCGGACAGATCCTACGAGCAGTACTTC
TRBV4-3	NA	NA	TRBJ1-2	CASSRSLLSGYTF	TGCGCCAGCAGCCGGTCCCTGTTGTCCGGCTACACCTTC
TRBV3-1/TRBV3-2	TRBD2	few	TRBJ2-7	CASSYTSGNPYEQYF	TGTGCCAGCAGCTATACTAGCGGGAATCCCTACGAGCAGTACTTC
TRBV19	NA	NA	TRBJ1-4	CASRLATNEKLFF	TGTGCCAGCCGGCTCGCAACTAATGAAAAACTGTTTTTT
TRBV5-1	TRBD1	once	TRBJ1-1	CASIQTGGTEAFF	TGCGCCAGCATTCAAACAGGGGGCACTGAAGCTTTCTTT
TRBV27	NA	NA	TRBJ2-7	CASSFGRSSAEQYF	TGTGCCAGCAGTTTTGGGAGGTCCTCGGCGGAGCAGTACTTC
TRBV7-2	TRBD2	NA	TRBJ2-7	CASVRREGSYEQYF	TGTGCCAGCGTCCGGCGGGAGGGCTCCTACGAGCAGTACTTC
TRBV6-4	NA	NA	TRBJ2-1	CATKGGQNYNEQFF	TGTGCCACCAAGGGGGGTCAGAACTACAATGAGCAGTTCTTC
TRBV5-6	TRBD2	NA	TRBJ2-2	CASSPPGGVSGELFF	TGTGCCAGCAGCCCCCCGGGAGGGGTATCCGGGGAGCTGTTTTTT
TRBV7-8	TRBD1	once	TRBJ1-1	CASSPLRTGLNTEAFF	TGTGCCAGCAGCCCGTTGAGGACAGGGCTGAACACTGAAGCTTTCTTT
TRBV9	NA	NA	TRBJ2-7	CASSKVDSSTYEQYF	TGTGCCAGCAGCAAGGTGGACAGCAGCACCTACGAGCAGTACTTC
TRBV11-2	NA	NA	TRBJ1-2	CASSSDVVTGYTF	TGTGCCAGCAGCTCCGACGTGGTTACGGGCTACACCTTC
TRBV7-8	NA	NA	TRBJ1-5	CASSSNRMEPLNQPQHF	TGTGCCAGCAGCTCAAATCGCATGGAACCCCTTAATCAGCCCCAGCATTTT
TRBV4-3	TRBD1	once	TRBJ2-7	CASSQDWRQGLGEQYF	TGCGCCAGCAGCCAAGATTGGAGACAGGGCCTCGGCGAGCAGTACTTC
TRBV30	NA	NA	TRBJ1-2	CAWSATDQGYTF	TGTGCCTGGAGTGCAACGGACCAAGGCTACACCTTC